This T cell receptor beta chain was retrieved from a study of naive and memory T cell subsets. TCR cDNA received a 3' ligated oligonucleotide that carried a UMI. Cells were not sorted; total RNA input targeted roughly 1 to 1,100 ng. In its sample, this clonotype was seen a few times. Four PCR rounds used nested alpha and beta constant region primers plus the SP2 primer. Alpha and beta constant region primers primed reverse transcription for blood and skin samples. TCRdb redid the calling of the 5' RACE reads with MiXCR, one entry per CDR3 protein. The sample has around 56,000 distinct CDR3 sequences; 6% to 8% are singletons. This clonotype originated in a female donor in good health.

The CDR3, as DNA: TGTGCCAGTAGTATCAAGGGGCTGGGGCTCTTAGCAGATACGCAGTATTTT. It specifies CASSIKGLGLLADTQYF. The chain employs TRBV19 and TRBJ2-3; D might be TRBD1 (5 bases). In germline, CDR1 is LNHDA, CDR2 SQIVND (reference sequence). The V gene lost 3 bases and the J gene lost 4 bases, with 20 bases spanning the gap. The CDR3 sequence is 17 residues long.